This record concerns one T cell receptor (beta chain) sequence. The target antigen is unknown. An end of the junction does not agree with germline; a read error may underlie this. The CDR3 has 14 residues. Germline CDR1 reads SSHAT; CDR2 reads FNYEAQ (reference sequence). This sample is drawn from a study of CD8 T cells in Susac syndrome. With random hexamers, reverse transcription was performed on 0.5 to 1 ug of RNA. A multiplex approach, immunoSEQ multiplex PCR, amplified TCR beta CDR3 across 54 Vbeta and 13 Jbeta. TCRdb reanalysed the immunoSEQ multiplex PCR reads using MiXCR and keeps one entry per CDR3 protein. The table has about 300,000 distinct CDR3 sequences, approximately 90% seen once. Sequencing of TCR beta was performed on blood CD8+ and CD4+ T cells. It was negative isolation that provided the CD8+ and CD4+ T cells, whereas TEMRA cells were enriched by FACS. Regarding the study as a whole: The number of individuals included in the study's TCR sequencing and HLA analysis was acknowledged as relatively small.

Sequenced material: CD4+ T cells from PBMCs. The rearrangement links TRBV7-7 to TRBJ2-5; no reliable D call. This sequence originates from a human donor with multiple sclerosis. The CDR3 here is CASSPSTVQETQYF. The CDR3 nucleotides are TGTGCTAGCAGCCCGAGTACAGTCCAAGAGACCCAGTACTTC.